This T cell receptor beta chain was captured by sequencing in a study of T-cell reconstitution after alpha-beta-depleted transplantation in children. Trimming took 5 bases from V and 9 from J; bases not matched to a gene: 11. Looked up from germline, CDR1 is SGHTA and CDR2 is FQGNSA. CDR3 length: 15 amino acids. It was with unique molecular identifiers that the TCRbeta library was prepared. Each CDR3 protein gets one entry after TCRdb re-called the PCR reads with MiXCR. The sample has some 450,000 distinct CDR3 sequences, around 46% seen once. This specimen consisted of PBMCs, obtained before TCRalphabeta/CD19-depleted stem cell transplant. The TCR sequence derives from a girl aged 2-9 years with aplastic anemia, due to receive a stem cell transplant. The chain uses TRBV7-2 and TRBJ2-1; 9 positions match TRBD2. CDR3 protein: CASSPGAGGATEQFF. Here the CDR3 DNA reads TGTGCCAGCAGCCCTGGAGCGGGAGGAGCAACTGAGCAGTTCTTC.